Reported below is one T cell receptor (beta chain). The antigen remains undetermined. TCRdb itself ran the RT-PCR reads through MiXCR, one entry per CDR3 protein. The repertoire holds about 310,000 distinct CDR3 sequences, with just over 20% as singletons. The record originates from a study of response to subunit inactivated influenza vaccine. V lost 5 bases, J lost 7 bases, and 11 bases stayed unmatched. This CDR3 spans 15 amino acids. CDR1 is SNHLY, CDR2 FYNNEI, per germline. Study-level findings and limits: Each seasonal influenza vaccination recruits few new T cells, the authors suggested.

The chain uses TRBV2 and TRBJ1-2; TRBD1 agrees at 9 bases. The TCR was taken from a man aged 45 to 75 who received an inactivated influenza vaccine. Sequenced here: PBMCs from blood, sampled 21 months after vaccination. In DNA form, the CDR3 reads TGTGCCAGCAGTCCTCCCGGGACAGGGATACTTGGCTACACCTTC. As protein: CASSPPGTGILGYTF.